The 4 T cell receptor beta chains in this list originate from one sample, sequenced in a study of T cell responses to AZD1222 COVID-19 vaccine. Measured with immunoSEQ multiplex PCR; TCRdb has only the in-frame clones, and not every one. The repertoire holds 100,000 to 130,000 clones, around 90% seen once, with around 20% in the top ten. The material was peripheral blood, obtained on day 0 of AZD1222 vaccination. These receptor sequences come from an adult in good health.

This rearrangement joins TRBV5-5 to TRBJ1-6; no clear D. The ends were cut back, 3 bases at V and 16 bases at J, with 11 bases in the middle. Germline lookup yields CDR1 SGHKS and CDR2 YYEKEE (reference sequence). The CDR3 is 11 amino acids. The CDR3 coding sequence is TGTGCCAGCAGCTCCCAGGCGTTGCTCCACTTT. This encodes CASSSQALLHF.

This clone was picked up a small number of times. This chain joins TRBV2 and TRBJ1-6; a weak D match, TRBD1 (6 bases). V was pared by 6 bases and J by 10 bases, with 16 bases between. CDR3 length: 14 residues. CDR1 is SNHLY, CDR2 FYNNEI, per germline. In nucleotides, the CDR3 is TGTGCCAGCAGCGCCCGAGACAGGTCCTCACCCCTCCACTTT. Translating it yields CASSARDRSSPLHF.

The chain joins TRBV5-4 to TRBJ1-2; tentatively, D is TRBD1 (6 bases). CDR3 size: 15 residues. V was pared by 0 bases and J by 7 bases, with 16 bases between. Germline CDR1 is SGHNT and CDR2 is YYREEE (reference sequence). This CDR3 reads CASSLAISGAGGYTF. CDR3 DNA sequence: TGTGCCAGCAGCTTGGCCATTTCAGGGGCGGGTGGCTACACCTTC.

The gene calls are TRBV25-1 and TRBJ2-3, with TRBD1 identical over 8 bases. The trim removed 4 bases at V and 2 bases at J, leaving 8 bases unmatched. CDR3 length: 16 residues. Germline V gene lookup returns CDR1 MGHDK and CDR2 SYGVNS. The CDR3 coding sequence is TGTGCCAGCAGTGCTAACACAGGGGGAATCACAGATACGCAGTATTTT. Its translation: CASSANTGGITDTQYF.